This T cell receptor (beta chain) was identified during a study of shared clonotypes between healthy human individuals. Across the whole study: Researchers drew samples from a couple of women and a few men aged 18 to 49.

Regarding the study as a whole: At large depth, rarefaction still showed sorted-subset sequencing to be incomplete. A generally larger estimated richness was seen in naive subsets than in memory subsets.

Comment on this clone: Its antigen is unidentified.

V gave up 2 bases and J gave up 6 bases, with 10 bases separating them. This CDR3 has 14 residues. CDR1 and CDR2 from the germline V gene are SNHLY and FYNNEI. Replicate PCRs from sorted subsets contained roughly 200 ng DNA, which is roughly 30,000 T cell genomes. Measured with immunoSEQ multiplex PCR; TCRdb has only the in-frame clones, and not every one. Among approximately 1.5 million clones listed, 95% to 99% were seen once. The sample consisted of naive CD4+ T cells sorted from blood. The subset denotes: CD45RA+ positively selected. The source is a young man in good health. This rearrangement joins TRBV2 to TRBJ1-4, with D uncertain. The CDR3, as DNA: TGTGCCAGCAGTGAACTGGGAACAGATGAAAAACTGTTTTTT. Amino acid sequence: CASSELGTDEKLFF.